This T cell receptor beta chain was captured by sequencing in a study of T cell repertoires in cytomegalovirus infection (dated 2019 in TCRdb). In the study overall: The HLA type of each donor mattered for the analysis, because public TCR beta signatures pointed to carriage of CMV infection along with the matching HLA type. Study-wide findings and limitations: The ex vivo response was dominated by HLA-C-restricted CMV-specific TCR beta clonotypes, and the single most frequent clonotype in two of eight donors was supplied by these HLA-C-restricted clonotypes. In both this cohort and an independent cohort of 352 donors, the cumulative frequency of public TCR beta family members distinguished carriers of CMV infection plus the relevant HLA type.

The CDR3 numbers 17 residues from cysteine through phenylalanine. The read is trimmed to its CDR3 DNA, 51 bases read in frame from base 1. V loses 7 bases of germline sequence and J loses 4 bases, and the interval between the two ends is 23 bases. The germline V gene (reference sequence) sets CDR1 to MNHEY and CDR2 to SMNVEV. Sequenced on an Illumina HiSeq 1500. TCRdb itself trimmed the public reads at Q25 with fastp, ran MiXCR and retained productive beta chains. Each CDR3 protein gets just one entry, which takes the most common genes and DNA from the rows behind it. This sample is represented by about 140,000 distinct CDR3 sequences; about 6% of them were singletons. Roughly 17% of the sample comes from the top ten. As for this clonotype: No antigen is known for it. Base qualities are not at hand, and no much larger clone is one base apart.

This chain is built from TRBV27 and TRBJ1-5; a tentative D match to TRBD1 spans 5 bases. Sequences were obtained from PBMCs. This receptor was taken from a human donor in good health (CMV status not recorded). Some clones in this sample may be carry-over from other donors' samples. CDR3 sequence: CASKSTGAGLPNQPQHF. The DNA sequence reads TGTGCCAGCAAATCTACCGGGGCAGGCCTTCCTAATCAGCCCCAGCATTTT.